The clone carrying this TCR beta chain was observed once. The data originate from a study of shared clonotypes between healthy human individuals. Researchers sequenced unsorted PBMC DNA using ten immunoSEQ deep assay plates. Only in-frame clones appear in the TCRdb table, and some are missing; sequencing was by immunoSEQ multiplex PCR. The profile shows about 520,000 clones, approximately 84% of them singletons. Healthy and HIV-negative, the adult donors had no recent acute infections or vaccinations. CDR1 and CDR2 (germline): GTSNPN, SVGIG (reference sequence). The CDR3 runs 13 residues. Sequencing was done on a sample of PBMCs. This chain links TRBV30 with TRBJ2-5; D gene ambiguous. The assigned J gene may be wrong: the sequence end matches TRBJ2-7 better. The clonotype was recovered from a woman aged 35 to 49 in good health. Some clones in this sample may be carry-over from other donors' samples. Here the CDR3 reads CAWSLGSSYEQYF. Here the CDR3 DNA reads TGTGCCTGGAGTCTAGGCAGCTCCTACGAGCAGTACTTC.